Below, 10 T cell receptor beta chains from the same sample are listed, as sequenced in a study of shared clonotypes between healthy human individuals. Profiling relied on immunoSEQ multiplex PCR, and the TCRdb table lists in-frame clones only, not all of them. In the table there are about 2 million clones, about 94% of which are singletons. CD45RO-negative, CCR7-positively selected cells formed the naive CD8 fraction, excluding terminally differentiated effector memory CD45RA+ cells. The sequenced sample consisted of naive CD8+ T cells sorted from blood. The receptor source for this set is a man aged 18 to 30 in good health.

In DNA form, the CDR3 reads TGTGCCAGCAGTTTCGGACCGTACTACGAGCAGTACTTC. Its protein is CASSFGPYYEQYF. The rearrangement uses TRBV27 and TRBJ2-7; D ambiguous. V was clipped by 3 bases and J by 3 bases, with 9 bases between them. The CDR3 is made up of 13 amino acids. Per the germline V gene, CDR1 is MNHEY and CDR2 is SMNVEV (reference sequence).

This rearrangement joins TRBV28 to TRBJ2-7; TRBD1 aligns across 8 bases. V was clipped by 5 bases and J by 4 bases; unmatched bases: 7. The length of the CDR3 is 14 residues. Germline V gene lookup returns CDR1 MDHEN and CDR2 SYDVKM. The CDR3 reads CASSPQGAGYEQYF. As DNA, the CDR3 is TGTGCCAGCAGTCCGCAGGGGGCGGGGTACGAGCAGTACTTC.

The rearrangement joins TRBV6-5 to TRBJ2-7; unclear D gene. Germline values: CDR1 MNHEY, CDR2 SVGAGI. CDR3 length: 15 residues. V was clipped by 0 bases and J by 4 bases, with 13 bases between them. The CDR3 region has the DNA TGTGCCAGCAGTTACTCTACCCGACCAGGTTACGAGCAGTACTTC. It specifies CASSYSTRPGYEQYF.

V is TRBV29-1 and J is TRBJ2-1; D unresolved. The CDR3 is 13 residues long. The germline CDR1 and CDR2 sequences are SQVTM and ANQGSEA. V lost 8 bases, J lost 6 bases, and 17 bases lay in between. CDR3 DNA sequence: TGCAGCTCCCGATCTCTTTTGGGCAATGAGCAGTTCTTC. It encodes CSSRSLLGNEQFF.

The chain links TRBV5-6 to TRBJ1-2, with D perhaps matching TRBD1 (5 bases). Trimming removed 0 bases from V and 4 bases from J, with 10 bases in between. The germline V gene encodes CDR1 SGHDT and CDR2 YYEEEE. The CDR3 runs 14 residues. CDR3 protein: CASSLGSGTYGYTF. In DNA, the CDR3 is TGTGCCAGCAGCTTGGGGTCGGGGACCTATGGCTACACCTTC.

The rearrangement uses TRBV27 and TRBJ1-2; a possible D gene is TRBD1 (6 bases). In germline, CDR1 is MNHEY, CDR2 SMNVEV (reference sequence). Trimming took 8 bases from V and 2 from J, leaving 9 bases between them. The CDR3 loop spans 12 amino acids. Here the CDR3 DNA reads TGTGCCAGCGGACAGCCCAACTATGGCTACACCTTC. Protein: CASGQPNYGYTF.

In the case of this clone: Other DNA sequences within the sample encode an identical CDR3. CDR3 region: CASSFWVGTGELFF. The CDR3 DNA sequence: TGTGCCAGCAGTTTCTGGGTTGGTACCGGGGAGCTGTTTTTT. V is TRBV27 and J is TRBJ2-2; the D is unclear. V gave up 3 bases and J gave up 5 bases, with 10 bases separating them. Germline V gives CDR1 MNHEY, CDR2 SMNVEV (reference sequence). CDR3 size: 14 residues.

The V call is TRBV13, the J call TRBJ2-1; 7 bases are shared with TRBD2. This CDR3 is built from 16 residues. The V segment lost 1 base and the J segment 4 bases; nucleotides outside the gene matches: 7. Looked up from germline, CDR1 is PRHDT and CDR2 is FYEKMQ (reference sequence). CDR3 nucleotide sequence: TGTGCCAGCAGCTTAGTTTTAGGACTAGGGTACAATGAGCAGTTCTTC. Translated, it gives CASSLVLGLGYNEQFF.

This chain's CDR3 is CASSFGAAETQYF. CDR3 nucleotide sequence: TGTGCCAGCAGCTTCGGGGCGGCGGAGACCCAGTACTTC. The gene calls are TRBV7-9 and TRBJ2-5; D may match TRBD1 or TRBD2 (5 bases each). Germline assignment: CDR1 SEHNR and CDR2 FQNEAQ (reference sequence). CDR3 size: 13 residues. V lost 3 bases to trimming and J lost 5 bases, with 10 bases between them. The full variable domain, in which reference TRBV7-9 and TRBJ2-5 provide the parts outside the CDR3, is DTGVSQNPRHKITKRGQNVTFRCDPISEHNRLYWYRQTLGQGPEFLTYFQNEAQLEKSRLLSDRFSAERPKGSFSTLEIQRTEQGDSAMYLCASSFGAAETQYFGPGTRLLVL.

Turning to this clone: Other nucleotide sequences in the sample specify the same CDR3. This chain joins TRBV29-1 and TRBJ2-3; D not resolved. This CDR3 is built from 10 residues. Looked up from germline, CDR1 is SQVTM and CDR2 is ANQGSEA. Trimming shortened V by 7 bases and J by 1 base, and 3 bases separated the two germline ends. CDR3 residues: CSARTDTQYF. CDR3 nucleotide sequence: TGCAGCGCGCGCACAGATACGCAGTATTTT.